Shown below are 20 T cell receptor beta chains from a single sample sequenced in a study of post-analysis software for immune sequencing data. Regarding the study as a whole: TRBV5-6, TRBV5-1 and TRBV20-1 belonged to a set of about 5 TRBV segments that were more frequent in patients than controls.

Unique molecular identifiers tagged the TCR beta cDNA libraries. TCRdb independently ran MiXCR on the PCR reads; one entry per CDR3 protein. The sample carries roughly 570,000 distinct CDR3 sequences, 30% to 40% recorded once. Antigens for these TCRs are unknown. Sequenced input: blood. These receptors all stem from a girl under 18 with multiple sclerosis.

The chain links TRBV20-1 to TRBJ1-2; 9 bases fit TRBD1. After removal of 3 bases from V and 7 bases from J, the junction contained 9 bases not matched to a gene. Germline V CDR1 and CDR2: DFQATT, SNEGSKA (reference sequence). This CDR3 has 14 amino acids. The CDR3 protein is CSASLGDRDGGYTF. CDR3 sequence (DNA): TGCAGTGCTAGCTTAGGGGACAGGGACGGTGGCTACACCTTC.

This clonotype was seen a few times. CDR3 coding DNA: TGTGCCAGCAGCCAAGTCGGGACAGGGAGCATTGAAGATACGCAGTATTTT. Translating it yields CASSQVGTGSIEDTQYF. V gene TRBV3-1 combines with J gene TRBJ2-3; 9 bases align to TRBD1. Germline V CDR1 and CDR2: LGHDT, YNNKEL (reference sequence). This CDR3 contains 17 residues. Germline trimming cut 1 base from V and 5 bases from J; bases unmatched to any gene: 10.

J is TRBJ2-3 and V is TRBV7-2; D is ambiguous. The CDR3 length is 14 residues. Germline lookup yields CDR1 SGHTA and CDR2 FQGNSA. V was trimmed by 3 bases and J by 6 bases, leaving 13 bases between them. The CDR3 sequence is CASSFGRLADTQYF. CDR3 DNA: TGTGCCAGCAGCTTTGGTAGGCTCGCGGATACGCAGTATTTT.

This clonotype appeared a few times. The V call is TRBV12-3 or TRBV12-4, the J call TRBJ1-4; the D gene is possibly TRBD1 (6 bases). V was shortened by 5 bases and J by 7 bases, with 11 bases between the two germline ends. The CDR3 runs 13 residues. CDR3 in DNA: TGTGCCAGCAGTCCTGACAGGTTTGAAAAACTGTTTTTT. As protein: CASSPDRFEKLFF.

Only a few counts were recorded for this clonotype. V is TRBV12-3 or TRBV12-4 and J is TRBJ2-1; perhaps TRBD2 as D (6 bases). V was cut by 5 bases and J by 3 bases, with 17 bases left in between. The CDR3 is made up of 16 amino acids. The CDR3 region is CASSPDGTSIYNEQFF. DNA of the CDR3: TGTGCCAGCAGTCCGGACGGGACTTCCATCTACAATGAGCAGTTCTTC.

The V and J genes are TRBV7-9 and TRBJ1-1; D uncertain. This CDR3 has 12 amino acids. Looked up from germline, CDR1 is SEHNR and CDR2 is FQNEAQ (reference sequence). V lost 7 bases and J lost 1, with 7 bases in between. CDR3 nucleotide sequence: TGTGCCAGCATGTATTCGAACACTGAAGCTTTCTTT. It codes for CASMYSNTEAFF.

The genes are TRBV2 and TRBJ1-2, with D perhaps TRBD1 (6 bases). The CDR3 loop spans 15 amino acids. Trimming stripped 7 bases from V and 0 bases from J, with 15 bases between. The V gene's germline CDR1 is SNHLY and CDR2 FYNNEI. CDR3 nucleotides: TGTGCCAGCATCGGGGGGGCAGGTGCTAACTATGGCTACACCTTC. It translates to CASIGGAGANYGYTF.

This chain joins TRBV6-6 and TRBJ2-1; possible D gene TRBD1, 5 bases. CDR1 and CDR2 (germline): MNHNY, SVGAGI (reference sequence). With 0 bases removed from V and 0 bases from J, the gap between germline ends came to 9 bases. The CDR3 totals 16 residues. CDR3 sequence reads: CASSYSDRSSYNEQFF. The CDR3 region has the DNA TGTGCCAGCAGTTACTCCGACAGAAGCTCCTACAATGAGCAGTTCTTC.

A few counts support this clonotype. The J gene is TRBJ2-4, the V gene TRBV20-1; 8 bases match TRBD1. V dropped 5 bases and J dropped 0; count of bases not matched to a gene: 9. This CDR3 is 16 amino acids long. CDR1 is DFQATT, CDR2 SNEGSKA, per germline (reference sequence). CDR3 loop: CSAFPGQALAKNIQYF. Here the CDR3 DNA reads TGCAGTGCTTTTCCGGGACAGGCTCTAGCCAAAAACATTCAGTACTTC.

This clonotype appeared a few times. The chain combines TRBV10-1 with TRBJ2-7, with D tentatively TRBD1 (5 bases). The V gene lost 9 bases and the J gene lost 11 bases, with 11 bases spanning the gap. This CDR3 is built from 9 residues. Per the germline V gene, CDR1 is WNHNN and CDR2 is SYGVQD (reference sequence). CDR3 amino acids: CARIAGKYF. The CDR3, as DNA: TGCGCCAGGATAGCAGGGAAGTACTTC.

This clonotype was counted a few times. V is TRBV19 and J is TRBJ1-5, with D perhaps TRBD1 (6 bases). The germline V and J ends were trimmed by 2 bases and 1 base, with 9 bases remaining between them. The CDR3 totals 15 residues. CDR1 LNHDA and CDR2 SQIVND come from the germline V gene (reference sequence). This chain's CDR3 is CASSIRGISNQPQHF. The CDR3 DNA reads as TGTGCCAGTAGTATAAGGGGGATCAGCAATCAGCCCCAGCATTTT.

The rearrangement joins TRBV20-1 to TRBJ2-3; D may be TRBD1 or TRBD2 (5 bases each). V lost 5 bases and J 4 bases, leaving 19 bases between the germline ends. CDR1 and CDR2 from the germline V gene are DFQATT and SNEGSKA (reference sequence). This CDR3 contains 15 residues. CDR3 bases: TGCAGTGCTCACTCCCGGGGCAGGGCTTCAGATACGCAGTATTTT. Protein product: CSAHSRGRASDTQYF.

This clonotype was seen a handful of times. The chain is built from TRBV7-8 and TRBJ2-7; tentatively, D is TRBD1 (7 bases). Germline CDR1 and CDR2: SGHVS and FQNEAQ. The V end was cut by 4 bases, the J end by 3 bases, with 16 bases between. This CDR3 region has 15 residues. The CDR3 region is CASSSFQGGVYEQYF. Written as DNA, the CDR3 is TGTGCCAGCAGCTCGTTTCAGGGGGGAGTCTACGAGCAGTACTTC.

The rearrangement joins TRBV5-1 to TRBJ2-3, with TRBD1 matching over 9 bases. J was trimmed by 0 bases and V by 4 bases; bases with no gene match: 3. Germline CDR1 and CDR2: SGHRS and YFSETQ. The CDR3 extends over 15 amino acids. The CDR3 protein is CASSHGTGSTDTQYF. The CDR3, as DNA: TGCGCCAGCAGCCATGGGACAGGGAGCACAGATACGCAGTATTTT.

The chain recombines TRBV6-5 with TRBJ2-1, with D maybe TRBD1 (5 bases). The V end lost 6 bases, the J end lost 3 bases, and 15 bases lay between the germline ends. The germline V gene encodes CDR1 MNHEY and CDR2 SVGAGI. The CDR3 has 15 amino acids. The DNA for the CDR3 is TGTGCCAGCAGCCTCCAGGGAAGGGTCTACAATGAGCAGTTCTTC. Residues: CASSLQGRVYNEQFF.

The gene calls are TRBV2 and TRBJ1-5, with 7 bases fitting TRBD1. The CDR3 spans 14 residues. Unmatched junction bases numbered 5, after V lost 7 bases and J lost 2 bases. Germline CDR1 SNHLY, CDR2 FYNNEI. The CDR3 spells CASKDRSGNQPQHF. The CDR3 DNA reads as TGTGCCAGCAAGGACAGGTCCGGCAATCAGCCCCAGCATTTT.

This clonotype has just a few counts. This rearrangement joins TRBV20-1 to TRBJ2-3; a possible D gene is TRBD1 (6 bases). The CDR3 length is 13 residues. CDR1 and CDR2 (germline): DFQATT, SNEGSKA (reference sequence). Trimming left V 5 bases short and J 8 bases short, with 17 bases between. CDR3 nucleotides: TGCAGTGCTCAACAGGGCGCCGGAGTTACGCAGTATTTT. Protein sequence: CSAQQGAGVTQYF.

CDR3 amino acids: CASSPLGVSNQPQHF. In DNA, the CDR3 is TGTGCCAGCAGTCCCCTGGGGGTTAGCAATCAGCCCCAGCATTTT. The J gene is TRBJ1-5, the V gene TRBV6-6; D may be TRBD1 (5 bases). The CDR3 spans 15 residues. CDR1 is MNHNY and CDR2 is SVGAGI in the germline V gene (reference sequence). The V and J ends lost 5 bases and 0 bases respectively, with 11 bases between them.

This clonotype was observed a handful of times. The chain is built from TRBV4-1 and TRBJ1-2; possibly TRBD1 for D (6 bases). This CDR3 spans 15 amino acids. Germline V lookup: CDR1 MGHRA, CDR2 YSYEKL. V lost 0 bases, J lost 2 bases, and 10 bases lay in between. The CDR3 DNA reads TGCGCCAGCAGCCAAGATAGAACAGGGAACTATGGCTACACCTTC. Translating gives CASSQDRTGNYGYTF.

The chain couples TRBV9 to TRBJ2-1, with TRBD1 matching over 7 bases. V lost 4 bases to trimming and J lost 7 bases; unmatched junction nucleotides: 8. The CDR3 totals 14 residues. Germline V gene lookup returns CDR1 SGDLS and CDR2 YYNGEE. In DNA, the CDR3 is TGTGCCAGCAGCACCGGGACAGTCGCGAATGAGCAGTTCTTC. It yields the protein CASSTGTVANEQFF.